The next 18 T cell receptor beta chains were all read from a single sample in a study of OX40 agonist ivuxolimab in advanced cancers. Measured with immunoSEQ multiplex PCR; TCRdb has only the in-frame clones, and not every one. This table has approximately 70,000 clones, 80% to 85% appearing once. The material was CD4+ or CD8+ T cells sorted from blood, obtained in a trial of the OX40 agonist ivuxolimab. The source of these receptors is an adult with an advanced solid tumor such as melanoma, head and neck, liver or kidney cancer.

This chain joins TRBV10-2 and TRBJ2-1; 9 positions agree with TRBD2. Trimming removed 6 bases from V and 4 bases from J; junction bases left unmatched: 10. Germline V gives CDR1 WSHSY, CDR2 SAAADI. This CDR3 comprises 16 residues. The CDR3 loop is CASRNTAGGNYNEQFF. CDR3 coding DNA: TGCGCCAGCAGAAACACTGCGGGGGGGAATTACAATGAGCAGTTCTTC.

The genes are TRBV30 and TRBJ1-4; D not resolved. The CDR3 loop spans 14 amino acids. Germline-derived CDR1 and CDR2 are GTSNPN and SVGIG (reference sequence). Trimming removed 0 bases at V and 5 bases at J, with 10 bases between. CDR3 sequence: CAWSVSTVNEKLFF. The CDR3 coding sequence is TGTGCCTGGAGTGTATCTACCGTCAATGAAAAACTGTTTTTT. The variable domain in full, with the rest retrieved from reference TRBV30 and TRBJ1-4, is SQTIHQWPATLVQPVGSPLSLECTVEGTSNPNLYWYRQAAGRGLQLLFYSVGIGQISSEVPQNLSASRPQDRQFILSSKKLLLSDSGFYLCAWSVSTVNEKLFFGSGTQLSVL.

The gene calls are TRBV28 and TRBJ2-1; 10 positions agree with TRBD1. Germline lookup yields CDR1 MDHEN and CDR2 SYDVKM. The CDR3 runs 14 residues. Trimming at V came to 6 bases and at J to 5 bases, leaving 4 bases not matched to a gene. The CDR3 sequence is CASSRQGAHNEQFF. The CDR3 nucleotides are TGTGCCAGCAGCCGACAGGGGGCCCACAATGAGCAGTTCTTC.

The J gene is TRBJ1-1, the V gene TRBV4-3; no definite D call. V dropped 4 bases and J dropped 5 bases, with 11 bases sitting between them. Germline CDR1 LGHNA, CDR2 YSLEER. This CDR3 spans 13 amino acids. The CDR3 sequence: CASSPGQETEAFF. The CDR3 region has the DNA TGCGCCAGCAGCCCTGGTCAGGAGACTGAAGCTTTCTTT.

In DNA form, the CDR3 reads TGCAGCGCCGGACTAGCGGGGGGGGAAGGTCAGTTCTTC. Amino acid sequence: CSAGLAGGEGQFF. J is TRBJ2-1 and V is TRBV29-1; the match to TRBD2 covers 15 bases. The length of the CDR3 is 13 residues. The V gene end was trimmed by 7 bases and the J gene end by 13 bases; junction bases not matched to a gene: 8. Germline CDR1 reads SQVTM; CDR2 reads ANQGSEA.

The chain employs TRBV28 and TRBJ2-5, with D maybe TRBD2 (7 bases). The CDR3 runs to 13 residues. Germline CDR1 and CDR2: MDHEN and SYDVKM. Trimming took 8 bases from V and 2 from J, leaving 12 bases between them. DNA of the CDR3: TGTGCCAGCGGACTAGGGGGGCAAGAGACCCAGTACTTC. Translated, it gives CASGLGGQETQYF. The full variable domain, with the rest looked up from reference TRBV28 and TRBJ2-5, is DVKVTQSSRYLVKRTGEKVFLECVQDMDHENMFWYRQDPGLGLRLIYFSYDVKMKEKGDIPEGYSVSREKKERFSLILESASTNQTSMYLCASGLGGQETQYFGPGTRLLVL.

The chain uses TRBV28 and TRBJ2-4, with D possibly TRBD1 on 6 matching bases. The CDR3 is 17 amino acids. Trimming left V 4 bases short and J 0 bases short, with 16 bases between. Germline V lookup: CDR1 MDHEN, CDR2 SYDVKM. CDR3 residues: CASSSTGRNIAKNIQYF. CDR3 DNA sequence: TGTGCCAGCAGTTCGACAGGACGGAATATAGCCAAAAACATTCAGTACTTC. Variable domain in full (rest from reference TRBV28 and TRBJ2-4): DVKVTQSSRYLVKRTGEKVFLECVQDMDHENMFWYRQDPGLGLRLIYFSYDVKMKEKGDIPEGYSVSREKKERFSLILESASTNQTSMYLCASSSTGRNIAKNIQYFGAGTRLSVL.

The count of this clone is one. The V call is TRBV5-1, the J call TRBJ2-3; D call uncertain. The CDR3 has 13 residues. Germline CDR1 and CDR2: SGHRS and YFSETQ. Trimming stripped 2 bases from V and 0 bases from J, with 4 bases between. The CDR3 coding sequence is TGCGCCAGCAGCTTTGGCAGCACAGATACGCAGTATTTT. It is translated as CASSFGSTDTQYF. Together with reference TRBV5-1 and TRBJ2-3, the CDR3 gives the full variable domain: KAGVTQTPRYLIKTRGQQVTLSCSPISGHRSVSWYQQTPGQGLQFLFEYFSETQRNKGNFPGRFSGRQFSNSRSEMNVSTLELGDSALYLCASSFGSTDTQYFGPGTRLTVL.

The chain employs TRBV4-2 and TRBJ1-1, with a tentative D call TRBD1 (5 bases). Germline V gives CDR1 LGHNA, CDR2 YNFKEQ. The CDR3 is 16 amino acids. The V gene lost 6 bases and the J gene lost 4 bases, with 21 bases spanning the gap. The CDR3 DNA reads as TGTGCCAGCAGTCGGGGCATTAAATCATCTAGCACTGAAGCTTTCTTT. Translating it yields CASSRGIKSSSTEAFF.

This rearrangement joins TRBV28 to TRBJ2-7, with D possibly being TRBD1 or TRBD2 (5 bases each). Trimming took off 5 bases at V and 1 base at J, with 12 bases between the two ends. The CDR3 covers 14 residues. CDR1 and CDR2 from the germline V gene are MDHEN and SYDVKM. The DNA of the CDR3 is TGTGCCAGCAGTGATCGGTGGGGGTCCTACGAGCAGTACTTC. Residues: CASSDRWGSYEQYF.

In its sample, this clone was seen a few times. V and J are TRBV5-4 and TRBJ2-3; unclear D gene. The CDR3 contains 15 residues. V lost 2 bases and J lost 4, with 14 bases in between. CDR1 SGHNT and CDR2 YYREEE come from the germline V gene (reference sequence). This chain's CDR3 is CASSFALTAADTQYF. CDR3 DNA sequence: TGTGCCAGCAGCTTTGCCCTTACCGCTGCAGATACGCAGTATTTT.

V usage is TRBV2 and J usage is TRBJ1-1, with 9 positions matching TRBD1. Germline CDR1 and CDR2: SNHLY and FYNNEI. The CDR3 consists of 14 residues. Trimming removed 7 bases from V and 5 bases from J; junction bases left unmatched: 8. This CDR3 reads CASTPQGASTEAFF. In nucleotides, the CDR3 is TGTGCCAGCACCCCACAGGGGGCGAGTACTGAAGCTTTCTTT.

The V gene is TRBV15, the J gene TRBJ2-3; D gene uncertain. CDR3 length equals 16 residues. V was cut by 3 bases and J by 0 bases, with 13 bases left in between. Germline lookup yields CDR1 LNHNV and CDR2 YYDKDF (reference sequence). The DNA for the CDR3 is TGTGCCACCAGCAGCCTACAGATAATTAGCACAGATACGCAGTATTTT. Encoded protein: CATSSLQIISTDTQYF.

CDR3 region: CASSLAGQLTDTQYF. The CDR3 bases are TGCGCCAGCAGCCTAGCAGGACAGCTTACAGATACGCAGTATTTT. The chain is built from TRBV4-1 and TRBJ2-3; a weak D match, TRBD1 (6 bases). The V gene's germline CDR1 is MGHRA and CDR2 YSYEKL. Between the trimmed V and J ends, which lost 4 bases and 3 bases, there was a span of 14 bases. CDR3 length: 15 residues.

The CDR3 coding sequence is TGCAGTGCTAGGGTCTCCTACGAGCAGTACTTC. This translates into CSARVSYEQYF. The J gene is TRBJ2-7, the V gene TRBV20-1; D gene uncertain. V was trimmed by 3 bases and J by 0 bases, leaving 3 bases between them. The CDR3 covers 11 residues. Germline loops: CDR1 DFQATT, CDR2 SNEGSKA (reference sequence).

Only one count was recorded for this clone. V usage is TRBV11-2 and J usage is TRBJ2-2; the D call may be TRBD1 or TRBD2 (5 bases each). The V end was cut by 6 bases, the J end by 7 bases, with 9 bases between. Germline-derived CDR1 and CDR2 are SGHAT and FQNNGV. The CDR3 consists of 12 residues. The CDR3 nucleotides read TGTGCCAGCAGGGGGGTCGACGGGGAGCTGTTTTTT. This translates into CASRGVDGELFF.

The chain links TRBV2 to TRBJ1-1; tentatively, D is TRBD1 (6 bases). The CDR3 is 14 residues long. Trimming shortened V by 4 bases and J by 3 bases, and 12 bases separated the two germline ends. Germline CDR1 reads SNHLY; CDR2 reads FYNNEI. CDR3 sequence (DNA): TGTGCCAGCAGTGCCACAGGGAGGGACACTGAAGCTTTCTTT. Translation gives CASSATGRDTEAFF.

This clone has only one observation. The chain combines TRBV7-9 with TRBJ2-5; no reliable D call. The CDR3 loop spans 16 amino acids. CDR1 is SEHNR and CDR2 is FQNEAQ in the germline V gene (reference sequence). Trimming took off 1 base at V and 5 bases at J, with 17 bases between the two ends. The CDR3 bases are TGTGCCAGCAGCTTAGGGTACGGCCTGTCAAGTGAGACCCAGTACTTC. The encoded protein is CASSLGYGLSSETQYF.